One and the same sample provided the 26 T cell receptor beta chains below, sequenced in a study of blood T cell repertoires in COVID-19. The data were produced by immunoSEQ multiplex PCR, yet TCRdb's version contains in-frame clones alone and is incomplete. The sample has approximately 170,000 clones, approximately 84% seen once. Material: peripheral blood. The receptors come from an elderly woman with COVID-19, enrolled during active disease.

The chain couples TRBV4-2 to TRBJ2-1; 8 nucleotides match TRBD2. V trimming: 3 bases; J trimming: 5 bases; junction bases outside the gene matches: 6. The germline gives CDR1 LGHNA, CDR2 YNFKEQ. The CDR3 contains 15 residues. This chain's CDR3 is CASSQGGRQNNEQFF. The CDR3, as DNA: TGTGCCAGCAGCCAGGGCGGGAGGCAAAACAATGAGCAGTTCTTC.

V and J are TRBV7-7 and TRBJ2-7; 10 bases are a match to TRBD2. The germline V gene has CDR1 SSHAT and CDR2 FNYEAQ (reference sequence). This CDR3 comprises 15 residues. V shed 2 bases and J 3 bases; nucleotides not matched to a gene: 4. The CDR3 DNA reads TGTGCCAGCAGCTTACTAGCGGGAGACTACTACGAGCAGTACTTC. It encodes CASSLLAGDYYEQYF. Full variable domain (remainder filled in from reference TRBV7-7 and TRBJ2-7): GAGVSQSPRYKVTKRGQDVTLRCDPISSHATLYWYQQALGQGPEFLTYFNYEAQPDKSGLPSDRFSAERPEGSISTLTIQRTEQRDSAMYRCASSLLAGDYYEQYFGPGTRLTVT.

CDR3 in amino acids: CASSWGGSYNEQFF. CDR3 DNA: TGTGCCAGCTCATGGGGGGGCTCCTACAATGAGCAGTTCTTC. The chain employs TRBV18 and TRBJ2-1, with 7 bases matching TRBD2. This CDR3 comprises 14 residues. J lost 0 bases, V lost 5 bases, and 1 base had no gene match. The germline V gene has CDR1 KGHSH and CDR2 LQKENI.

This clone was seen only once. The V gene is TRBV27, the J gene TRBJ1-2, with 7 bases identical to TRBD1. Germline assignment: CDR1 MNHEY and CDR2 SMNVEV (reference sequence). This CDR3 is built from 17 residues. J gave up 7 bases and V 6 bases, and 20 bases lay outside the gene matches. The CDR3 sequence is CASSPHPSGQPGGGYTF. Written as DNA, the CDR3 is TGTGCCAGCAGCCCCCACCCCTCGGGACAGCCAGGGGGTGGCTACACCTTC.

The chain links TRBV27 to TRBJ2-5; D gene uncertain. CDR3 length: 13 residues. Deletions cut 5 bases from V and 4 bases from J, with 11 bases between. CDR1 is MNHEY and CDR2 is SMNVEV in the germline V gene (reference sequence). The CDR3: CASSSPPVETQYF. CDR3 nucleotide sequence: TGTGCCAGCAGTAGCCCCCCTGTAGAGACCCAGTACTTC.

This clone has more than one count but fewer than ten. The genes are TRBV4-1 and TRBJ1-6, with D maybe TRBD1 (5 bases). The V gene lost 0 bases and the J gene lost 8 bases, with 14 bases spanning the gap. There are 16 residues in the CDR3. Germline assignment: CDR1 MGHRA and CDR2 YSYEKL. For the CDR3, the DNA is TGCGCCAGCAGCCAAGATCGGGGGGGTTGGGATTCACCCCTCCACTTT. The encoded protein is CASSQDRGGWDSPLHF.

The chain carries TRBV28 and TRBJ2-5; a possible D gene is TRBD2 (5 bases). Germline V CDR1 and CDR2: MDHEN, SYDVKM. The CDR3 loop spans 12 amino acids. V was pared by 6 bases and J by 4 bases, with 9 bases between. The DNA for the CDR3 is TGTGCCAGCAGATCCGCGGGAGAGACCCAGTACTTC. Amino acid sequence: CASRSAGETQYF.

This clone has a single count. The rearrangement links TRBV5-1 to TRBJ2-5; D is ambiguous. V lost 4 bases to trimming and J lost 7 bases, with 11 bases between them. This CDR3 region has 12 residues. Germline CDR1 and CDR2: SGHRS and YFSETQ. In DNA, the CDR3 is TGCGCCAGCAGCCCCCGGTCGGGGACCCAGTACTTC. The encoded protein is CASSPRSGTQYF.

The chain is built from TRBV15 and TRBJ1-5, with TRBD1 matching over 7 bases. The ends lost 1 base at V and 7 bases at J; junction bases unmatched: 10. Germline V gives CDR1 LNHNV, CDR2 YYDKDF (reference sequence). The CDR3 consists of 16 residues. Here the CDR3 DNA reads TGTGCCACCAGCAGAGGCGACAGGGACGTCGGGCAGCCCCAGCATTTT. It translates to CATSRGDRDVGQPQHF.

The chain has TRBV19 and TRBJ1-2; TRBD1 matches at 7 bases. With V trimmed by 6 bases and J by 3 bases, 4 bases remained unmatched. The CDR3 is 13 amino acids. CDR1 and CDR2 (germline): LNHDA, SQIVND (reference sequence). CDR3 region: CASRPDRDYGYTF. As DNA, the CDR3 is TGTGCCAGTAGGCCCGACAGGGACTATGGCTACACCTTC.

The chain carries TRBV5-1 and TRBJ2-3, with 7 nucleotides matching TRBD1. Germline CDR1 reads SGHRS; CDR2 reads YFSETQ. Trimming at V came to 5 bases and at J to 2 bases, leaving 2 bases not matched to a gene. The CDR3 has 13 amino acids. CDR3 in amino acids: CASRQGTTDTQYF. CDR3 sequence (DNA): TGCGCCAGCAGACAGGGGACCACAGATACGCAGTATTTT.

This clone was seen more than once but under ten times. The chain employs TRBV5-1 and TRBJ2-7, with 7 bases lining up with TRBD2. Germline CDR1 SGHRS, CDR2 YFSETQ. The CDR3 contains 15 residues. V trimming: 2 bases; J trimming: 3 bases; junction bases outside the gene matches: 8. For the CDR3, the DNA is TGCGCCAGCAGCTTAGAGGCGGGAGTGTACTACGAGCAGTACTTC. Translating it yields CASSLEAGVYYEQYF.

The V call is TRBV7-6, the J call TRBJ2-2; D is possibly TRBD2 (6 bases). The CDR3 loop spans 15 amino acids. Germline V lookup: CDR1 SGHVS, CDR2 FNYEAQ. V lost 7 bases, J lost 3 bases, and 15 bases lay in between. In DNA, the CDR3 is TGTGCCAGCACCCCGGGGGAGCGGGACACCGGGGAGCTGTTTTTT. Translation: CASTPGERDTGELFF.

The chain employs TRBV7-9 and TRBJ1-1; D might be TRBD1 (6 bases). The CDR3 consists of 15 residues. CDR1 is SEHNR and CDR2 is FQNEAQ in the germline V gene (reference sequence). The V end was cut by 5 bases, the J end by 3 bases, with 16 bases between. CDR3 in DNA: TGTGCCAGCAGCCCCCAGAGGGGGGGTGACACTGAAGCTTTCTTT. Translated: CASSPQRGGDTEAFF.

The chain recombines TRBV5-1 with TRBJ2-4; TRBD1 aligns across 9 bases. The CDR3 sequence is 17 residues long. V lost 2 bases and J lost 2; bases outside the gene matches: 8. Germline CDR1 reads SGHRS; CDR2 reads YFSETQ. Here the CDR3 DNA reads TGCGCCAGCAGCTTCGGGACAGGGACGTTTTCCAAAAACATTCAGTACTTC. Protein sequence: CASSFGTGTFSKNIQYF.

V is TRBV25-1 and J is TRBJ2-1; the D is unclear. From germline, CDR1 is MGHDK and CDR2 SYGVNS. The V and J ends lost 4 bases and 0 bases respectively, with 16 bases between them. This CDR3 has 17 amino acids. The CDR3 DNA reads as TGTGCCAGCAGTGCCCCCTCGGAGAGGAGCTCCTACAATGAGCAGTTCTTC. Translating gives CASSAPSERSSYNEQFF. Drawing the rest from reference TRBV25-1 and TRBJ2-1, the complete variable domain is EADIYQTPRYLVIGTGKKITLECSQTMGHDKMYWYQQDPGMELHLIHYSYGVNSTEKGDLSSESTVSRIRTEHFPLTLESARPSHTSQYLCASSAPSERSSYNEQFFGPGTRLTVL.

This chain links TRBV15 with TRBJ2-3; TRBD2 matches 7 bases. The junction had 6 bases not matched to a gene; V was cut back by 3 bases and J by 0 bases. Germline loops: CDR1 LNHNV, CDR2 YYDKDF (reference sequence). The CDR3 spans 16 residues. This CDR3 is CATSSWGGVSTDTQYF. CDR3 nucleotide sequence: TGTGCCACCAGCAGTTGGGGGGGGGTAAGCACAGATACGCAGTATTTT.

The chain joins TRBV27 to TRBJ1-6; D uncertain. Trimming stripped 5 bases from V and 0 bases from J, with 8 bases between. This CDR3 has 15 residues. CDR1 and CDR2 (germline): MNHEY, SMNVEV (reference sequence). CDR3 residues: CASSIQSSYNSPLHF. DNA for the CDR3: TGTGCCAGCAGTATACAGAGCTCCTATAATTCACCCCTCCACTTT.

The V and J genes are TRBV7-2 and TRBJ2-7, with 8 bases aligning to TRBD1. The junction had 8 bases not matched to a gene; V was cut back by 5 bases and J by 2 bases. The CDR3 consists of 15 residues. CDR1 is SGHTA, CDR2 FQGNSA, per germline. The CDR3 sequence is CASSPRQGRTYEQYF. The CDR3, as DNA: TGTGCCAGCAGCCCCCGACAGGGGAGGACCTACGAGCAGTACTTC.

The chain recombines TRBV7-6 with TRBJ2-3; the match to TRBD2 covers 8 bases. V gave up 5 bases and J gave up 0 bases; unmatched junction bases: 7. Germline V gene lookup returns CDR1 SGHVS and CDR2 FNYEAQ. The CDR3 has 16 amino acids. CDR3 DNA: TGTGCCAGCAGCCGAACTAGCGGCTTTAGCACAGATACGCAGTATTTT. Its protein product is CASSRTSGFSTDTQYF.

The V call is TRBV7-2, the J call TRBJ1-2; D remains unclear. V lost 1 base, J lost 1 base, and 10 bases lay in between. The CDR3 totals 15 residues. CDR1 and CDR2 from the germline V gene are SGHTA and FQGNSA. The CDR3 protein is CASSLVPTINYGYTF. CDR3 sequence (DNA): TGTGCCAGCAGCTTAGTCCCCACTATTAACTATGGCTACACCTTC.

The chain is built from TRBV7-8 and TRBJ1-2, with 7 bases that match TRBD1. Trimming cost V 0 bases and J 8 bases; bases outside gene matches: 15. This CDR3 region has 17 residues. CDR1 is SGHVS, CDR2 FQNEAQ, per germline. The CDR3 coding sequence is TGTGCCAGCAGCTTAGCGCCCGACAGGGTAACGGGTCGAGGCTACACCTTC. This translates into CASSLAPDRVTGRGYTF. Variable domain in full (rest from reference TRBV7-8 and TRBJ1-2): GAGVSQSPRYKVAKRGQDVALRCDPISGHVSLFWYQQALGQGPEFLTYFQNEAQLDKSGLPSDRFFAERPEGSVSTLKIQRTQQEDSAVYLCASSLAPDRVTGRGYTFGSGTRLTVV.

The rearrangement links TRBV28 to TRBJ2-7; 7 bases are a match to TRBD1. Germline V lookup: CDR1 MDHEN, CDR2 SYDVKM. The CDR3 loop spans 16 amino acids. Trimming cost V 7 bases and J 5 bases; bases outside gene matches: 17. The CDR3 sequence: CASNYKGAALPNEQYF. Written as DNA, the CDR3 is TGTGCCAGCAACTACAAGGGGGCGGCTCTACCTAACGAGCAGTACTTC.

This clone was found a few times. CDR3 sequence reads: CAWSTLAMGGTQYF. The CDR3 DNA reads TGTGCCTGGAGTACACTAGCAATGGGTGGGACCCAGTACTTC. The V call is TRBV30, the J call TRBJ2-5; weak D call: TRBD2 (6 bases). The V and J ends lost 2 bases and 7 bases respectively, with 17 bases between them. Germline V gene data show CDR1 as GTSNPN and CDR2 as SVGIG (reference sequence). The CDR3 covers 14 residues. Using reference TRBV30 and TRBJ2-5 for the parts outside the CDR3, the full variable domain is SQTIHQWPATLVQPVGSPLSLECTVEGTSNPNLYWYRQAAGRGLQLLFYSVGIGQISSEVPQNLSASRPQDRQFILSSKKLLLSDSGFYLCAWSTLAMGGTQYFGPGTRLLVL.

The chain combines TRBV3-1 (or the pseudogene TRBV3-2) with TRBJ2-1; 7 bases match TRBD2. The ends lost 1 base at V and 4 bases at J; junction bases unmatched: 4. Germline V gene sequence: CDR1 LGHDT, CDR2 YNNKEL (reference sequence). The CDR3 is made up of 15 amino acids. The CDR3 is CASSQVWGGYNEQFF. DNA of the CDR3: TGTGCCAGCAGCCAAGTTTGGGGGGGTTACAATGAGCAGTTCTTC.

The gene calls are TRBV19 and TRBJ2-4, with 8 bases matching TRBD1. Trimming took 1 base from V and 6 from J; bases not matched to a gene: 5. This CDR3 region has 15 residues. The germline V gene encodes CDR1 LNHDA and CDR2 SQIVND (reference sequence). CDR3: CASSIVPGGGNIQYF. CDR3 DNA: TGTGCCAGTAGTATAGTACCAGGGGGCGGAAACATTCAGTACTTC.